The 10 T cell receptor beta chains below all came from one sample that was sequenced in a study of T cells after yellow fever vaccination. TCRdb reprocessed the 5' RACE reads via MiXCR and lists one record per CDR3 protein. The sample carries 250,000 to 350,000 distinct CDR3 sequences, around 9.3% recorded once. The input for sequencing was CD4+ T cells sorted from PBMCs, taken 5 days after the yellow fever booster vaccination. The receptors here all came from a man between 18 and 29 years old who received the YFV17D yellow fever vaccine.

This clonotype appeared a few times. The V gene is TRBV4-3, the J gene TRBJ2-3; 7 nucleotides line up with TRBD2. The CDR3 contains 15 residues. J lost 1 base, V lost 1 base, and 2 bases had no gene match. Germline assignment: CDR1 LGHNA and CDR2 YSLEER. This CDR3 reads CASSQARGGTDTQYF. CDR3 bases: TGCGCCAGCAGCCAAGCCCGGGGGGGCACAGATACGCAGTATTTT.

The table lists this clonotype with many counts. J is TRBJ2-3 and V is TRBV5-1, with D perhaps matching TRBD2 (5 bases). The germline V gene encodes CDR1 SGHRS and CDR2 YFSETQ. CDR3 size: 16 residues. V shed 4 bases and J shed 2 bases, with 17 bases lying between them. This CDR3 reads CASSLEGLAVTDTQYF. The CDR3 coding sequence is TGCGCCAGCAGCCTTGAGGGTCTAGCAGTCACAGATACGCAGTATTTT. Complete variable domain (other parts from reference TRBV5-1 and TRBJ2-3): KAGVTQTPRYLIKTRGQQVTLSCSPISGHRSVSWYQQTPGQGLQFLFEYFSETQRNKGNFPGRFSGRQFSNSRSEMNVSTLELGDSALYLCASSLEGLAVTDTQYFGPGTRLTVL.

This clonotype was detected a few times. The chain is built from TRBV12-3 or TRBV12-4 and TRBJ2-5, with D tentatively TRBD1 or TRBD2 (5 bases each). Deletions cut 3 bases from V and 4 bases from J, with 15 bases between. CDR3 length equals 15 residues. The DNA for the CDR3 is TGTGCCAGCAGTTTGTGGGGGAAATTCTTAGAGACCCAGTACTTC. Translation: CASSLWGKFLETQYF.

The chain couples TRBV9 to TRBJ1-1; 8 positions agree with TRBD1. Germline assignment: CDR1 SGDLS and CDR2 YYNGEE. The CDR3 is 13 amino acids. V lost 0 bases and J lost 11; bases outside the gene matches: 6. The CDR3 DNA reads as TGTGCCAGCAGCGTAGACAGGGGGAGTGTGGCTTTCTTT. It translates to CASSVDRGSVAFF.

The rearrangement links TRBV3-1 to TRBJ1-5; D is undetermined. The germline gives CDR1 LGHDT, CDR2 YNNKEL (reference sequence). V gave up 2 bases and J gave up 11 bases, with 22 bases separating them. The CDR3 consists of 16 residues. The CDR3: CASSQTRHPKQSAQHF. CDR3 nucleotide sequence: TGTGCCAGCAGCCAAACCAGGCACCCCAAGCAATCAGCCCAGCATTTT.

This clonotype appeared a few times. The chain uses TRBV7-2 and TRBJ1-2; D is unclear. Trimming took 2 bases from V and 3 from J, leaving 7 bases between them. CDR1 and CDR2 from the germline V gene are SGHTA and FQGNSA. This CDR3 has 13 residues. The CDR3 reads CASSLSGYYGYTF. The CDR3 coding sequence is TGTGCCAGCAGCTTATCGGGATACTATGGCTACACCTTC.

This clonotype was detected only a few times. V usage is TRBV11-2 and J usage is TRBJ2-7; TRBD2 matches at 9 bases. From germline, CDR1 is SGHAT and CDR2 FQNNGV. The CDR3 extends over 14 amino acids. Trimming took 1 base from V and 5 from J; bases not matched to a gene: 3. The CDR3 reads CASSLGRTSDEQYF. CDR3 in DNA: TGTGCCAGCAGCTTAGGCAGGACTAGCGACGAGCAGTACTTC.

The gene calls are TRBV4-2 and TRBJ2-3; D call uncertain. The CDR3 runs to 14 residues. The germline CDR1 and CDR2 sequences are LGHNA and YNFKEQ. V lost 1 base to trimming and J lost 1 base, with 6 bases between them. DNA of the CDR3: TGTGCCAGCAGCCAAGCGCACGGCACAGATACGCAGTATTTT. Translating gives CASSQAHGTDTQYF.

The sample holds a few counts of this clonotype. This rearrangement joins TRBV20-1 to TRBJ2-3; no clear D gene. The CDR3 runs 14 residues. Germline-derived CDR1 and CDR2 are DFQATT and SNEGSKA (reference sequence). V lost 0 bases, J lost 1 base, and 8 bases lay in between. Written as DNA, the CDR3 is TGCAGTGCTAGAGATTCGAGCGGCACAGATACGCAGTATTTT. Its translation: CSARDSSGTDTQYF.

This clonotype has a handful of counts. The V and J genes are TRBV18 and TRBJ1-5; weak D call: TRBD1 (5 bases). The ends were cut back, 1 base at V and 3 bases at J, with 16 bases in the middle. This CDR3 region has 17 residues. Looked up from germline, CDR1 is KGHSH and CDR2 is LQKENI. CDR3 residues: CASSPRKGLSPNQPQHF. DNA of the CDR3: TGTGCCAGCTCACCACGTAAGGGACTCTCCCCCAATCAGCCCCAGCATTTT.